The T cell receptor beta chain described here comes from a study of technical replicates of blood from several donors. Some clones are missing from TCRdb's copy, which holds only in-frame ones; the method was immunoSEQ multiplex PCR. The sample carries roughly 82,000 clones, 96% recorded once. V gave up 7 bases and J gave up 6 bases, with 18 bases separating them. The germline V gene encodes CDR1 MDHEN and CDR2 SYDVKM. CDR3 length: 14 residues. This receptor was identified in a human donor in good health. Sequenced sample: T cells isolated from PBMCs. The rearrangement links TRBV28 to TRBJ1-1; no reliable D call. CDR3 nucleotides: TGTGCCAGCAATTTGCTCGGAGGGATCCCTGAAGCTTTCTTT. This gives the protein CASNLLGGIPEAFF.